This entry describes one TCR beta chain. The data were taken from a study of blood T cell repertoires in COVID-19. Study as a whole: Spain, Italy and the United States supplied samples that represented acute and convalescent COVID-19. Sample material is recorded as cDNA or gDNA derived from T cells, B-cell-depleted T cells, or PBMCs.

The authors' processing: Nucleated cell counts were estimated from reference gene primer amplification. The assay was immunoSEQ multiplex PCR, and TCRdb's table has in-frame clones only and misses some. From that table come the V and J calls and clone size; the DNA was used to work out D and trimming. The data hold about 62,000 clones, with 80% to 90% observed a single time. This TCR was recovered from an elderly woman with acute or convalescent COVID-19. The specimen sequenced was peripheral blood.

The CDR3 spells CASSPRQGVTGELFF. The CDR3 region has the DNA TGTGCCAGCAGCCCGCGACAGGGGGTCACCGGGGAGCTGTTTTTT. The genes are TRBV7-7 and TRBJ2-2; 9 bases are a match to TRBD1. CDR1 and CDR2 from the germline V gene are SSHAT and FNYEAQ (reference sequence). The CDR3 is 15 residues long. Trimming at V came to 5 bases and at J to 4 bases, leaving 5 bases not matched to a gene. The full variable domain, rest sourced from reference TRBV7-7 and TRBJ2-2, is GAGVSQSPRYKVTKRGQDVTLRCDPISSHATLYWYQQALGQGPEFLTYFNYEAQPDKSGLPSDRFSAERPEGSISTLTIQRTEQRDSAMYRCASSPRQGVTGELFFGEGSRLTVL.